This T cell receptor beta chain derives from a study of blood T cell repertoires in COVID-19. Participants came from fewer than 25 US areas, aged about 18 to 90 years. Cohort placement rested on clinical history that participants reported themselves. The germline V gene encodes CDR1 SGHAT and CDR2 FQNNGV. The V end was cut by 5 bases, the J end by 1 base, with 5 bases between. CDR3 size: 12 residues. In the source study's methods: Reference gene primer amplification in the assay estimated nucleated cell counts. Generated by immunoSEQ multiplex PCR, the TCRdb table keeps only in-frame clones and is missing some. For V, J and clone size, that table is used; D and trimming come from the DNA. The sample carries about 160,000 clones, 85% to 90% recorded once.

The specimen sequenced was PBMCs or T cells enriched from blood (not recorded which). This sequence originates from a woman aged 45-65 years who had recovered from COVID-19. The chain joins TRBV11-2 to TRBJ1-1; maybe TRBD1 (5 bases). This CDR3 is CASSQGNTEAFF. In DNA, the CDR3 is TGTGCCAGCAGCCAGGGGAACACTGAAGCTTTCTTT.